These 5 T cell receptor beta chains originate from one sample sequenced in a study of T cell responses to AZD1222 COVID-19 vaccine. Sequencing was performed with immunoSEQ multiplex PCR; in TCRdb, only in-frame clones are kept and a portion is missing. The sample has some 120,000 clones; roughly 85% are singletons. This specimen consisted of peripheral blood, obtained on day 0 of MenACWY control vaccination. Source of these receptors: an adult in good health.

The rearrangement links TRBV12-3 or TRBV12-4 to TRBJ1-2; D gene ambiguous. The germline V and J ends were trimmed by 6 bases and 8 bases, with 16 bases remaining between them. The CDR3 runs to 13 residues. CDR3 DNA sequence: TGTGCCAGCAGCCCCCGAGGTTGGGAAGGCTACACCTTC. Encoded protein: CASSPRGWEGYTF.

The chain joins TRBV5-1 to TRBJ2-1, with a possible D match to TRBD2 (5 bases). The CDR3 has 13 amino acids. Germline V gene data show CDR1 as SGHRS and CDR2 as YFSETQ. Trimming stripped 1 base from V and 6 bases from J, with 8 bases between. This chain's CDR3 is CASSLREPNEQFF. DNA of the CDR3: TGCGCCAGCAGCTTGCGGGAACCCAATGAGCAGTTCTTC.

The chain links TRBV24-1 to TRBJ2-3; 10 nucleotides match TRBD1. This CDR3 spans 17 amino acids. The germline V gene encodes CDR1 KGHDR and CDR2 SFDVKD. V lost 0 bases and J lost 4; bases outside the gene matches: 6. The CDR3 DNA sequence: TGTGCCACCAGTGATTTGTCATTGGGACAGGGGTCAGATACGCAGTATTTT. The encoded protein is CATSDLSLGQGSDTQYF.

On this clone: At one end, the junction sequence differs from germline, possibly due to a read error. This chain joins TRBV2 and TRBJ2-1; D not certain. Per germline, CDR1 SNHLY and CDR2 FYNNEI. The CDR3 runs 15 residues. This chain's CDR3 is CASREDFSGYNEQFF. The CDR3, as DNA: TGTGCCAGCAGGGAAGACTTTTCTGGCTACAATGAGCAGTTCTTC.

The rearrangement uses TRBV9 and TRBJ2-7; unclear D gene. The CDR3 runs to 16 residues. V was pared by 0 bases and J by 1 base, with 14 bases between. Germline V CDR1 and CDR2: SGDLS, YYNGEE. As DNA, the CDR3 is TGTGCCAGCAGCGTAGGGCACCGCCTCAGTTCCTACGAGCAGTACTTC. Translated: CASSVGHRLSSYEQYF. Full variable domain (outside the CDR3, taken from reference TRBV9 and TRBJ2-7): DSGVTQTPKHLITATGQRVTLRCSPRSGDLSVYWYQQSLDQGLQFLIQYYNGEERAKGNILERFSAQQFPDLHSELNLSSLELGDSALYFCASSVGHRLSSYEQYFGPGTRLTVT.